This paragraph reports one T cell receptor beta chain. No antigen is known for it. Between about 2013 and 2018, patients underwent resection in Japan or China. The entry originates in a study of immune evolution from preneoplasia to lung adenocarcinoma. Overall study findings and caveats: T cell clonality was higher in KRAS-mutant than EGFR-mutant or wild-type nodules. Top clone frequencies peaked in normal lung, apparently declining through invasive adenocarcinoma. Later-stage lesions seemingly showed higher T cell density and diversity than normal lung.

Profiled with immunoSEQ multiplex PCR; TCRdb holds only in-frame clones, not every one. The sample yields approximately 9,000 clones, about four fifths seen once. Sequencing was performed on FFPE minimally invasive lung adenocarcinoma tissue. This clonotype originated in a person between 65 and 79 years old with lung adenocarcinoma.

The CDR3 bases are TGCGCCAGCAGCTTAGACAGTTACTCTGGAAACACCATATATTTT. It encodes CASSLDSYSGNTIYF. The genes are TRBV5-1 and TRBJ1-3; a possible D gene is TRBD1 (5 bases). The CDR3 has 15 residues. Germline V gene data show CDR1 as SGHRS and CDR2 as YFSETQ. With 2 bases removed from V and 0 bases from J, the gap between germline ends came to 9 bases.